This passage covers 32 T cell receptor beta chains from one sample sequenced in a study of T cell changes during pregnancy in multiple sclerosis. The table came from immunoSEQ multiplex PCR; TCRdb's copy has only in-frame clones and leaves some out. The table lists approximately 49,000 clones, 85% to 95% of them singletons. The sequencing here drew on peripheral blood, taken after pregnancy. The receptors shown here come from a female donor with multiple sclerosis, enrolled in a pregnancy study.

The chain uses TRBV7-9 and TRBJ2-5, with no clear D. The CDR3 consists of 13 residues. Germline loops: CDR1 SEHNR, CDR2 FQNEAQ (reference sequence). Trimming removed 5 bases from V and 1 base from J, with 8 bases in between. Written as DNA, the CDR3 is TGTGCCAGCAGCCTGCGGAGCCAAGAGACCCAGTACTTC. It translates to CASSLRSQETQYF.

The chain links TRBV19 to TRBJ2-5, with a tentative D call TRBD1 (6 bases). V lost 5 bases, J lost 1 base, and 11 bases lay in between. The germline gives CDR1 LNHDA, CDR2 SQIVND (reference sequence). The CDR3 totals 14 residues. In nucleotides, the CDR3 is TGTGCCAGTAGTCCTTCAGGGGTCCAAGAGACCCAGTACTTC. Translation: CASSPSGVQETQYF.

CDR3 amino acids: CASSLGGLQETQYF. CDR3 bases: TGTGCCAGCAGCCTCGGGGGGCTCCAAGAGACCCAGTACTTC. J is TRBJ2-5 and V is TRBV7-3; D might be TRBD2 (7 bases). The CDR3 has 14 residues. V was cut by 5 bases and J by 1 base, with 11 bases left in between. From germline, CDR1 is SGHTA and CDR2 FQGTGA.

This chain joins TRBV7-2 and TRBJ1-5; the match to TRBD1 covers 8 bases. CDR3 size: 17 residues. The germline CDR1 and CDR2 sequences are SGHTA and FQGNSA. With V trimmed by 2 bases and J by 3 bases, 9 bases remained unmatched. This CDR3 reads CASSLPDRADFNQPQHF. The DNA for the CDR3 is TGTGCCAGCAGCTTACCGGACAGGGCGGACTTCAATCAGCCCCAGCATTTT.

V usage is TRBV10-1 and J usage is TRBJ2-3; D is possibly TRBD2 (5 bases). The CDR3 spans 17 residues. Trimming cost V 3 bases and J 0 bases, with 16 bases left between them. Germline-derived CDR1 and CDR2 are WNHNN and SYGVQD (reference sequence). The CDR3 DNA follows: TGCGCCAGCAGTGATCTTTGCGGGCTAGACAGCACAGATACGCAGTATTTT. This sequence encodes CASSDLCGLDSTDTQYF.

The genes are TRBV29-1 and TRBJ2-7, with D uncertain. The CDR3 loop spans 12 amino acids. V was cut by 3 bases and J by 1 base, with 7 bases left in between. Germline V lookup: CDR1 SQVTM, CDR2 ANQGSEA. The CDR3 sequence is CSVEGRSYEQYF. The CDR3 DNA sequence: TGCAGCGTTGAGGGCAGATCCTACGAGCAGTACTTC.

The V and J genes are TRBV7-3 and TRBJ2-7; TRBD2 agrees at 9 bases. The CDR3 totals 16 residues. After removal of 2 bases from V and 3 bases from J, the junction contained 8 bases not matched to a gene. Germline loops: CDR1 SGHTA, CDR2 FQGTGA. CDR3 sequence: CASSLQAGGAYYEQYF. DNA of the CDR3: TGTGCCAGCAGCTTACAAGCGGGGGGCGCCTACTACGAGCAGTACTTC.

The rearrangement links TRBV7-3 to TRBJ2-1, with 9 bases fitting TRBD2. CDR3 size: 17 residues. Germline CDR1 SGHTA, CDR2 FQGTGA. V lost 5 bases to trimming and J lost 2 bases; unmatched junction nucleotides: 10. CDR3 sequence reads: CASSLGYGGGAYNEQFF. CDR3 nucleotides: TGTGCCAGCAGCCTAGGGTACGGCGGGGGGGCCTACAATGAGCAGTTCTTC.

The chain combines TRBV29-1 with TRBJ2-5; the D gene is possibly TRBD2 (5 bases). The CDR3 sequence is 13 residues long. V was shortened by 5 bases and J by 4 bases, with 14 bases between the two germline ends. In germline, CDR1 is SQVTM, CDR2 ANQGSEA. The CDR3 spells CSVPGDRAETQYF. The CDR3 nucleotides read TGCAGCGTTCCCGGGGATAGAGCAGAGACCCAGTACTTC.

The chain combines TRBV9 with TRBJ2-3, with 8 positions matching TRBD1. CDR1 is SGDLS, CDR2 YYNGEE, per germline. The V gene end was trimmed by 4 bases and the J gene end by 5 bases; junction bases not matched to a gene: 9. The CDR3 is 15 residues long. The CDR3 spells CASSSRTGRGDTQYF. The DNA of the CDR3 is TGTGCCAGCAGCTCTCGGACAGGGCGGGGAGATACGCAGTATTTT.

The chain employs TRBV4-3 and TRBJ1-1; D call uncertain. Trimming took off 4 bases at V and 1 base at J, with 10 bases between the two ends. Germline V gene sequence: CDR1 LGHNA, CDR2 YSLEER. The length of the CDR3 is 14 residues. The CDR3: CASSLQSPNTEAFF. The CDR3 DNA is TGCGCCAGCAGCCTACAGAGCCCGAACACTGAAGCTTTCTTT.

V is TRBV6-1 and J is TRBJ1-1, with D tentatively TRBD1 (5 bases). Germline V gene data show CDR1 as MNHNS and CDR2 as SASEGT. The ends were cut back, 4 bases at V and 1 base at J, with 7 bases in the middle. CDR3 length: 13 residues. This CDR3 reads CASSAGENTEAFF. DNA of the CDR3: TGTGCCAGCAGTGCGGGGGAGAACACTGAAGCTTTCTTT.

The chain joins TRBV6-1 to TRBJ2-7; 8 bases are shared with TRBD2. In germline, CDR1 is MNHNS, CDR2 SASEGT. The CDR3 totals 14 residues. V lost 2 bases and J lost 2; bases outside the gene matches: 2. DNA of the CDR3: TGTGCCAGCAGTGAACCGGGGGGGGCCTACGAGCAGTACTTC. It encodes CASSEPGGAYEQYF.

The chain's CDR3 is CASGLGSTGANTGELFF. CDR3 sequence (DNA): TGTGCTAGTGGTTTGGGATCGACAGGGGCGAACACCGGGGAGCTGTTTTTT. This chain connects TRBV12-5 to TRBJ2-2; 8 positions agree with TRBD1. The CDR3 loop spans 17 amino acids. From germline, CDR1 is LGHNT and CDR2 FRNRAP. The V and J ends lost 1 base and 0 bases, in that order; junction bases with no gene match: 4.

V gene TRBV11-1 combines with J gene TRBJ1-2; 10 nucleotides agree with TRBD1. Germline V gene data show CDR1 as SGHAT and CDR2 as FQDESV (reference sequence). This CDR3 contains 16 residues. The junction had 8 bases not matched to a gene; V was cut back by 4 bases and J by 3 bases. The CDR3, as DNA: TGTGCCAGCAGCTCCTCCGGGACAGGGGCAGACTATGGCTACACCTTC. Translating gives CASSSSGTGADYGYTF. The full variable domain, completed using reference TRBV11-1 and TRBJ1-2, is EAEVAQSPRYKITEKSQAVAFWCDPISGHATLYWYRQILGQGPELLVQFQDESVVDDSQLPKDRFSAERLKGVDSTLKIQPAELGDSAMYLCASSSSGTGADYGYTFGSGTRLTVV.

This chain connects TRBV19 to TRBJ2-6; 9 bases align to TRBD2. The CDR3 length is 17 residues. Per the germline V gene, CDR1 is LNHDA and CDR2 is SQIVND (reference sequence). Trimming at V came to 6 bases and at J to 2 bases, leaving 8 bases not matched to a gene. CDR3 sequence: CASRGGGAFTGANVLTF. The CDR3 nucleotides read TGTGCCAGTAGAGGCGGGGGGGCCTTTACTGGGGCCAACGTCCTGACTTTC.

The chain combines TRBV10-2 with TRBJ1-2; D unclear. V lost 2 bases and J lost 4, with 8 bases in between. The germline V gene has CDR1 WSHSY and CDR2 SAAADI. The CDR3 runs to 13 residues. DNA for the CDR3: TGCGCCAGCAGTGAGGGGCAGGTCTATGGCTACACCTTC. Protein product: CASSEGQVYGYTF.

The CDR3 sequence: CASRPGTGRLETQYF. CDR3 in DNA: TGTGCCAGCAGACCGGGGACAGGGAGGTTGGAGACCCAGTACTTC. The chain employs TRBV6-5 and TRBJ2-5, with 9 bases matching TRBD1. The CDR3 consists of 15 residues. After removal of 6 bases from V and 5 bases from J, the junction contained 10 bases not matched to a gene. The V gene's germline CDR1 is MNHEY and CDR2 SVGAGI.

This chain joins TRBV5-4 and TRBJ2-5, with no clear D. Deletions cut 3 bases from V and 3 bases from J, with 12 bases between. CDR3 length: 14 residues. Germline values: CDR1 SGHNT, CDR2 YYREEE (reference sequence). In nucleotides, the CDR3 is TGTGCCAGCAGCTCTGCGGTGAGCGAAGAGACCCAGTACTTC. It codes for CASSSAVSEETQYF.

The chain employs TRBV10-1 and TRBJ1-3; weak D call: TRBD1 (5 bases). V gave up 9 bases and J gave up 4 bases, with 13 bases separating them. Germline lookup yields CDR1 WNHNN and CDR2 SYGVQD (reference sequence). The CDR3 consists of 13 residues. The CDR3 reads CASGGGAGNTIYF. The CDR3 DNA sequence: TGCGCCAGTGGAGGAGGGGCCGGAAACACCATATATTTT.

This sequence joins TRBV25-1 and TRBJ1-1; D call uncertain. V gave up 1 base and J gave up 5 bases, with 11 bases separating them. Germline assignment: CDR1 MGHDK and CDR2 SYGVNS. This CDR3 is built from 14 residues. The CDR3 loop reads CASSEWEGKTEAFF. The CDR3 DNA follows: TGTGCCAGCAGTGAATGGGAGGGAAAAACTGAAGCTTTCTTT.

The rearrangement links TRBV9 to TRBJ2-2; 11 bases align to TRBD2. The CDR3 extends over 16 amino acids. The V gene end was trimmed by 0 bases and the J gene end by 4 bases; junction bases not matched to a gene: 2. Germline V lookup: CDR1 SGDLS, CDR2 YYNGEE. CDR3 in DNA: TGTGCCAGCAGCGTAGGACTAGCGGGGCTCACCGGGGAGCTGTTTTTT. It encodes CASSVGLAGLTGELFF.

The chain is built from TRBV6-1 and TRBJ2-2; 8 nucleotides line up with TRBD1. With V trimmed by 7 bases and J by 3 bases, 4 bases remained unmatched. This CDR3 is 14 amino acids long. Germline lookup yields CDR1 MNHNS and CDR2 SASEGT. CDR3 region: CASTPGGYTGELFF. The CDR3 DNA follows: TGTGCCAGCACCCCAGGGGGCTACACCGGGGAGCTGTTTTTT.

The chain uses TRBV5-4 and TRBJ2-2, with TRBD1 matching over 9 bases. Germline V gives CDR1 SGHNT, CDR2 YYREEE (reference sequence). With V trimmed by 0 bases and J by 5 bases, 11 bases remained unmatched. The CDR3 is made up of 18 amino acids. The CDR3 region has the DNA TGTGCCAGCAGCTTGGCCGCCGGCGGACAGGGGTCTACCGGGGAGCTGTTTTTT. Amino acids: CASSLAAGGQGSTGELFF.

The chain couples TRBV4-3 to TRBJ2-2; D perhaps matches TRBD2 (6 bases). V gave up 0 bases and J gave up 3 bases, with 11 bases separating them. Germline V gene sequence: CDR1 LGHNA, CDR2 YSLEER. This CDR3 has 16 residues. CDR3 in amino acids: CASSQEGREYTGELFF. Here the CDR3 DNA reads TGCGCCAGCAGCCAAGAAGGGCGGGAATACACCGGGGAGCTGTTTTTT.

The chain joins TRBV10-3 to TRBJ2-6; D unclear. V was cut by 0 bases and J by 4 bases, with 4 bases left in between. In germline, CDR1 is ENHRY, CDR2 SYGVKD. This CDR3 is built from 14 residues. The CDR3 coding sequence is TGTGCCATCAGTGAGTCCCAGGGGGCCAACGTCCTGACTTTC. Amino acid sequence: CAISESQGANVLTF.

The rearrangement uses TRBV15 and TRBJ2-1; 9 nucleotides line up with TRBD2. V lost 0 bases and J lost 5; bases outside the gene matches: 14. The germline CDR1 and CDR2 sequences are LNHNV and YYDKDF (reference sequence). The CDR3 spans 19 residues. In DNA, the CDR3 is TGTGCCACCAGCAGAGATTTGCGGCGGGGGGGGAGATCCAACAATGAGCAGTTCTTC. Protein product: CATSRDLRRGGRSNNEQFF.

This sequence joins TRBV9 and TRBJ2-1; 9 positions match TRBD2. This CDR3 is built from 15 residues. CDR1 and CDR2 (germline): SGDLS, YYNGEE. V trimming: 4 bases; J trimming: 4 bases; junction bases outside the gene matches: 6. The DNA for the CDR3 is TGTGCCAGCAGCTCGAGCGGGGGGCCTTACAATGAGCAGTTCTTC. Amino acids: CASSSSGGPYNEQFF.

A note on this clone: The junction shows a germline mismatch at one end, possibly a read error. The chain carries TRBV7-7 and TRBJ2-7, with 8 bases that match TRBD1. CDR3 size: 14 residues. The germline gives CDR1 SSHAT, CDR2 FNYEAQ (reference sequence). The CDR3 coding sequence is TGTGCTAGCAGCTTGGGGACAGGCTCCTACGAGCAGTACTTC. It codes for CASSLGTGSYEQYF. Looking up the rest from reference TRBV7-7 and TRBJ2-7 gives the full variable domain: GAGVSQSPRYKVTKRGQDVTLRCDPISSHATLYWYQQALGQGPEFLTYFNYEAQPDKSGLPSDRFSAERPEGSISTLTIQRTEQRDSAMYRCASSLGTGSYEQYFGPGTRLTVT.

This clone ranks as medium-sized. The rearrangement uses TRBV15 and TRBJ1-6; D not certain. Per the germline V gene, CDR1 is LNHNV and CDR2 is YYDKDF (reference sequence). V was pared by 1 base and J by 10 bases, with 14 bases between. The CDR3 spans 15 residues. The CDR3 reads CATSRGSLEGSPLHF. The CDR3 coding sequence is TGTGCCACCAGCAGAGGGTCCCTCGAGGGATCACCCCTCCACTTT. Complete variable domain (other parts from reference TRBV15 and TRBJ1-6): DAMVIQNPRYQVTQFGKPVTLSCSQTLNHNVMYWYQQKSSQAPKLLFHYYDKDFNNEADTPDNFQSRRPNTSFCFLDIRSPGLGDTAMYLCATSRGSLEGSPLHFGNGTRLTVT.

The chain is built from TRBV7-2 and TRBJ2-7, with D possibly matching TRBD2 (6 bases). Germline-derived CDR1 and CDR2 are SGHTA and FQGNSA. The CDR3 is 16 residues long. V lost 0 bases to trimming and J lost 2 bases, with 14 bases between them. CDR3 amino acids: CASSLAGSGSPYEQYF. DNA for the CDR3: TGTGCCAGCAGCTTAGCGGGGTCCGGGAGCCCCTACGAGCAGTACTTC. Full variable domain (rest looked up from reference TRBV7-2 and TRBJ2-7): GAGVSQSPSNKVTEKGKDVELRCDPISGHTALYWYRQSLGQGLEFLIYFQGNSAPDKSGLPSDRFSAERTGGSVSTLTIQRTQQEDSAVYLCASSLAGSGSPYEQYFGPGTRLTVT.

This clone was detected once. The chain's CDR3 is CASSLYGGERTQYF. As DNA, the CDR3 is TGTGCCAGCAGTTTATACGGGGGAGAGCGTACGCAGTATTTT. The J gene is TRBJ2-3, the V gene TRBV27; D is perhaps TRBD2 (6 bases). V gave up 1 base and J gave up 8 bases, with 13 bases separating them. Germline V gene lookup returns CDR1 MNHEY and CDR2 SMNVEV (reference sequence). The CDR3 length is 14 residues.